This T cell receptor (beta chain) was sequenced in a study of blood T cell repertoires in COVID-19. Turning to the study itself: T cells, B-cell-depleted T cells, or PBMCs supplied cDNA or gDNA.

Sequencing was performed with immunoSEQ multiplex PCR; in TCRdb, only in-frame clones are kept and a portion is missing. This table holds more than 75,000 clones, roughly 89% found once. V was pared by 6 bases and J by 9 bases, with 15 bases between. The CDR3 loop spans 14 amino acids. CDR1 SNHLY and CDR2 FYNNEI come from the germline V gene. The V call is TRBV2, the J call TRBJ1-6; D is perhaps TRBD1 (6 bases). The sequenced sample was peripheral blood. The receptor comes from a man between 25 and 39 years old with acute or convalescent COVID-19. The CDR3 sequence is CASSAGTHLSPLHF. The DNA of the CDR3 is TGTGCCAGCAGCGCCGGGACACACCTTTCACCCCTCCACTTT.